The clone carrying this TCR beta chain has a handful of counts. Its specificity is not known. The sample comes from a study of Graves' ophthalmopathy and Graves' hyperthyroidism. Study at large: Stable hyperthyroid donors showed no ophthalmopathy during 18 months follow-up. Study results and caveats: Among thyroid clonotypes expanded above 0.001 frequency, most also appeared in blood.

Hyperthyroidism patients were newly diagnosed, under 2 months' duration, aged 18 to 65. The evidence that diagnosis relied on was clinical symptoms, serum thyroxine, TRAb, thyroid ultrasound and orbital computed tomography. RNA transcripts were the template, and TCR beta CDR3 regions were amplified from them. The first-round RT-PCR employed HTBI primers together with the Qiagen OneStep RT-PCR kit. A multiplex PCR was then performed as the second round. TCRdb ran MiXCR on the multiplex PCR reads and lists one entry per CDR3 protein. The sample has about 1.2 million distinct CDR3 sequences, less than 45% seen once. This sequence originates from an adult man with Graves' hyperthyroidism. Sample: peripheral blood or thyroid tissue (not recorded which).

The CDR3 nucleotides read TGTGCCAGCAGCTGGTGGTGGGGAAGACAGGAGCTACCCTACGAGCAGTACTTC. It yields the protein CASSWWWGRQELPYEQYF. The chain links TRBV5-5 to TRBJ2-7; D is perhaps TRBD1 (6 bases). With 3 bases removed from V and 2 bases from J, the gap between germline ends came to 24 bases. The germline V gene has CDR1 SGHKS and CDR2 YYEKEE (reference sequence). This CDR3 contains 18 residues.